What follows are 5 T cell receptor beta chains derived from one specimen sequenced in a study of T cells in Graves' hyperthyroidism and ophthalmopathy. TCR beta CDR3 regions were amplified from RNA. TCR CDR3 underwent first-round RT-PCR with the HTBI primer set. TCRdb reprocessed the multiplex PCR reads with MiXCR, giving one entry per CDR3 protein. The profile shows more than 500,000 distinct CDR3 sequences, 40% to 50% of them singletons. The specimen sequenced was peripheral blood or thyroid tissue (not recorded which). The receptors originated from an adult woman with Graves' disease, either hyperthyroidism or ophthalmopathy (not recorded which).

The chain is built from TRBV7-2 and TRBJ2-5, with a possible D match to TRBD1 (5 bases). The V end lost 5 bases, the J end lost 2 bases, and 12 bases lay between the germline ends. Germline-derived CDR1 and CDR2 are SGHTA and FQGNSA. The CDR3 extends over 14 amino acids. The CDR3: CASSPLGLQETQYF. Here the CDR3 DNA reads TGTGCCAGCAGCCCGCTGGGGCTTCAAGAGACCCAGTACTTC.

The chain recombines TRBV7-8 with TRBJ1-4; no firm D call. The CDR3 is 15 amino acids. V was clipped by 5 bases and J by 7 bases, with 17 bases between them. Germline CDR1 SGHVS, CDR2 FQNEAQ. CDR3: CASSPQGGSGEKLFF. In DNA, the CDR3 is TGTGCCAGCAGCCCCCAAGGAGGGAGCGGTGAAAAACTGTTTTTT.

V gene TRBV6-1 combines with J gene TRBJ2-7, with 7 nucleotides matching TRBD2. Unmatched junction bases numbered 7, after V lost 6 bases and J lost 2 bases. CDR3 size: 14 residues. CDR1 and CDR2 (germline): MNHNS, SASEGT. CDR3 in amino acids: CASSASGFTYEQYF. In DNA, the CDR3 is TGTGCCAGCAGCGCTAGCGGTTTCACCTACGAGCAGTACTTC.

In its sample, this clonotype was seen many times. The chain has TRBV20-1 and TRBJ1-1; 7 nucleotides agree with TRBD1. This CDR3 is 14 amino acids long. J gave up 6 bases and V 0 bases, and 7 bases lay outside the gene matches. CDR1 is DFQATT and CDR2 is SNEGSKA in the germline V gene (reference sequence). CDR3: CSAREGGVGSEAFF. CDR3 nucleotides: TGCAGTGCTAGAGAAGGGGGCGTTGGTTCTGAAGCTTTCTTT.

CDR3 nucleotide sequence: TGTGCCAGCAGCTCCAACACGGCCAGCTACCTCCGTGGCTACACCTTC. Translated, it gives CASSSNTASYLRGYTF. This chain connects TRBV11-2 to TRBJ1-2, with D unresolved. CDR1 is SGHAT, CDR2 FQNNGV, per germline. Trimming stripped 4 bases from V and 7 bases from J, with 22 bases between. CDR3 length: 16 amino acids.